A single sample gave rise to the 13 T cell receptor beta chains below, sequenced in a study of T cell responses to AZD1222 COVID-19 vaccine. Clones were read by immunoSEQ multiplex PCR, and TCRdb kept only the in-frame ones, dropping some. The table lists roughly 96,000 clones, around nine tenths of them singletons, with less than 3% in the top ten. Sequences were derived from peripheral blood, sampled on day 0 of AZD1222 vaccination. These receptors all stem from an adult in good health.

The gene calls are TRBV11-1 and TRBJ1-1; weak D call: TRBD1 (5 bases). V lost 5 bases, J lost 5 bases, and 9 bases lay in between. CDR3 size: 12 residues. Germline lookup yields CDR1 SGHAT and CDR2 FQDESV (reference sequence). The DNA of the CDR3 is TGTGCCAGCAGCGGGGGTGGGACTGAAGCTTTCTTT. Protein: CASSGGGTEAFF.

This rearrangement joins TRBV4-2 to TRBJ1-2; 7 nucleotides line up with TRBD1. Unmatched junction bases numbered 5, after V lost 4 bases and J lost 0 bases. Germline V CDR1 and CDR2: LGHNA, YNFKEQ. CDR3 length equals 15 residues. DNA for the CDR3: TGTGCCAGCAGCCCGAGGGGACAGACTAACTATGGCTACACCTTC. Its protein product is CASSPRGQTNYGYTF.

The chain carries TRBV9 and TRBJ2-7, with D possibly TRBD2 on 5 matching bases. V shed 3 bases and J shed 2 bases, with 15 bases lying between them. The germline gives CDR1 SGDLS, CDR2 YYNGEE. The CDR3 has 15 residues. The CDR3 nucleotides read TGTGCCAGCAGCGCCCGGGGAGTGCCCACCTACGAGCAGTACTTC. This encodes CASSARGVPTYEQYF.

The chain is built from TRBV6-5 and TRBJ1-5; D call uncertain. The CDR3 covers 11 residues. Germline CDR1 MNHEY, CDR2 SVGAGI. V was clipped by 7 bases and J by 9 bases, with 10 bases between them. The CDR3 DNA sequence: TGTGCCAGCACAGGACCGTCGCCCCAGCATTTT. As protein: CASTGPSPQHF.

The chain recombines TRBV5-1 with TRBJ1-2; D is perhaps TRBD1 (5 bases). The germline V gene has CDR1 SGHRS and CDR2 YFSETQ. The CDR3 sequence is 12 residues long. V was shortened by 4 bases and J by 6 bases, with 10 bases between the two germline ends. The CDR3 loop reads CASSLGTDGYTF. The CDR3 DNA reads TGCGCCAGCAGCCTCGGGACGGATGGCTACACCTTC.

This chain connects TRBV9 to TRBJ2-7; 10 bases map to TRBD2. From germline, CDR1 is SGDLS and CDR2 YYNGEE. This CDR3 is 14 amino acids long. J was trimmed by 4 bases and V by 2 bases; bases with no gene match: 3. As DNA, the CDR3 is TGTGCCAGCAGCGTGGCTAGCGGGAGTTACGAGCAGTACTTC. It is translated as CASSVASGSYEQYF. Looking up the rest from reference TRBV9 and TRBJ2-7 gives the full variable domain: DSGVTQTPKHLITATGQRVTLRCSPRSGDLSVYWYQQSLDQGLQFLIQYYNGEERAKGNILERFSAQQFPDLHSELNLSSLELGDSALYFCASSVASGSYEQYFGPGTRLTVT.

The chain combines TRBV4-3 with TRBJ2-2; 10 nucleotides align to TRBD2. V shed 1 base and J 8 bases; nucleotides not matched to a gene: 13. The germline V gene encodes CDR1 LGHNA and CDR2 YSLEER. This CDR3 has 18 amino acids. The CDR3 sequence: CASSQALPWTSGAGELFF. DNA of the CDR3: TGCGCCAGCAGCCAAGCTTTACCTTGGACTAGCGGAGCAGGGGAGCTGTTTTTT.

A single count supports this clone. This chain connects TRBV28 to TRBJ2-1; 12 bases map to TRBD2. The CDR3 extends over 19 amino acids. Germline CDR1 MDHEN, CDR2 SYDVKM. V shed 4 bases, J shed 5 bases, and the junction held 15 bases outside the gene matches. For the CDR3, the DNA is TGTGCCAGCAGTTCACAGATACCAATGACTAGCGGGAGCGACAATGAGCAGTTCTTC. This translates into CASSSQIPMTSGSDNEQFF.

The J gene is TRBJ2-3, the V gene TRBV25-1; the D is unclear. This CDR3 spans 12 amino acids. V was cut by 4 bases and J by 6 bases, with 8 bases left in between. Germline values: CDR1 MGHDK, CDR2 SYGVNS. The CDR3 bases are TGTGCCAGCAGTGGGACCTATGATACGCAGTATTTT. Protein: CASSGTYDTQYF. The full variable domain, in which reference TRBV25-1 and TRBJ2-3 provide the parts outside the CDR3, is EADIYQTPRYLVIGTGKKITLECSQTMGHDKMYWYQQDPGMELHLIHYSYGVNSTEKGDLSSESTVSRIRTEHFPLTLESARPSHTSQYLCASSGTYDTQYFGPGTRLTVL.

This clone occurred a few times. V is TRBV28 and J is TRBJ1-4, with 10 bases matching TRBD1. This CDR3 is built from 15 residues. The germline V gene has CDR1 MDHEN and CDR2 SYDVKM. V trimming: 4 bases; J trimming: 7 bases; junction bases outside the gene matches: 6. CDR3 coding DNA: TGTGCCAGCAGTTCATCGGGACAGGGGAGTGAAAAACTGTTTTTT. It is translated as CASSSSGQGSEKLFF.

In nucleotides, the CDR3 is TGCGCCAGCAGCTTGGACAGGACTAATTCACCCCTCCACTTT. This codes for CASSLDRTNSPLHF. The genes are TRBV5-1 and TRBJ1-6; weak D call: TRBD1 (5 bases). V was clipped by 0 bases and J by 6 bases, with 7 bases between them. Looked up from germline, CDR1 is SGHRS and CDR2 is YFSETQ. This CDR3 comprises 14 residues.

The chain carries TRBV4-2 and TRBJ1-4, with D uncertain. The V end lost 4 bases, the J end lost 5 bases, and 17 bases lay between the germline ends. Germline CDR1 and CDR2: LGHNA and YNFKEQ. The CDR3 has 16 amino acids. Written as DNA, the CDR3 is TGTGCCAGCAGCCGAAATCCGAGGGCCCGAAATGAAAAACTGTTTTTT. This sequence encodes CASSRNPRARNEKLFF.

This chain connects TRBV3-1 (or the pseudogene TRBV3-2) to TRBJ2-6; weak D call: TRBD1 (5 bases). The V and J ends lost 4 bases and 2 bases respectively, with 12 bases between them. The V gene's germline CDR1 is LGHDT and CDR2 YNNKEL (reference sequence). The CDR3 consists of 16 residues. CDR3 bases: TGTGCCAGCAGCCTATTGTCAGGGACTGGGGCCAACGTCCTGACTTTC. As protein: CASSLLSGTGANVLTF.